These 5 T cell receptor beta chains came from one sample sequenced in a study of cytomegalovirus exposure and HLA in healthy donors. With 60 Vbeta and 13 Jbeta primers, the PCR was carried out. The data were produced by immunoSEQ multiplex PCR, yet TCRdb's version contains in-frame clones alone and is incomplete. This table holds around 150,000 clones, 75% to 85% found once. Material: PBMCs. Receptor source: a man between 45 and 60 years old in good health and CMV-seropositive.

The sample holds a few counts of this clone. The chain carries TRBV5-1 and TRBJ1-1; unclear D gene. CDR1 is SGHRS, CDR2 YFSETQ, per germline. Deletions cut 0 bases from V and 5 bases from J, with 14 bases between. This CDR3 has 15 residues. The CDR3 DNA is TGCGCCAGCAGCTTGGGGCGAGTTACCGGGACTGAAGCTTTCTTT. This translates into CASSLGRVTGTEAFF.

The gene calls are TRBV11-1 and TRBJ2-5, with a tentative D call TRBD2 (6 bases). This CDR3 is built from 16 residues. V dropped 0 bases and J dropped 2 bases, with 13 bases sitting between them. The germline V gene encodes CDR1 SGHAT and CDR2 FQDESV (reference sequence). CDR3 sequence reads: CASSLAERGLQETQYF. CDR3 DNA sequence: TGTGCCAGCAGCTTAGCGGAGAGGGGACTGCAAGAGACCCAGTACTTC.

The V gene is TRBV19, the J gene TRBJ2-7; D is possibly TRBD2 (5 bases). The V gene's germline CDR1 is LNHDA and CDR2 SQIVND (reference sequence). With 6 bases removed from V and 3 bases from J, the gap between germline ends came to 15 bases. The CDR3 contains 14 residues. The CDR3 loop reads CASSLVRGNYEQYF. DNA for the CDR3: TGTGCCAGTAGCCTAGTGAGAGGGAACTACGAGCAGTACTTC.

The V call is TRBV18, the J call TRBJ2-1; D is perhaps TRBD2 (7 bases). Germline V gene lookup returns CDR1 KGHSH and CDR2 LQKENI. CDR3 length equals 18 residues. Trimming shortened V by 3 bases and J by 0 bases, and 18 bases separated the two germline ends. CDR3 bases: TGTGCCAGCTCACCCCCGAGGGGGAGCGGGAACTCCTACAATGAGCAGTTCTTC. Translating gives CASSPPRGSGNSYNEQFF.

CDR3 DNA: TGTGCCAGCAGCTTAACTACCAGTACTGAAGCTTTCTTT. Its protein product is CASSLTTSTEAFF. The chain employs TRBV11-1 and TRBJ1-1; D unresolved. V was clipped by 2 bases and J by 5 bases, with 9 bases between them. Germline V gene lookup returns CDR1 SGHAT and CDR2 FQDESV (reference sequence). The length of the CDR3 is 13 residues.